This TCR beta chain stems from a study of T cell responses to AZD1222 COVID-19 vaccine. Whole-study results and caveats: Spike-specific TCR breadth and depth went up after people got two AZD1222 doses. Clonal diversity may have been underestimated in mostly white British donors.

To note about this clone: Its antigen is not identified.

Profiled with immunoSEQ multiplex PCR; TCRdb holds only in-frame clones, not every one. Of 100,000 to 120,000 clones listed, 81% were seen once; the top ten hold 3.5% to 5.5%. Germline V gene sequence: CDR1 SGHRS, CDR2 YFSETQ. V was pared by 4 bases and J by 4 bases, with 11 bases between. The CDR3 runs 13 residues. J is TRBJ2-5 and V is TRBV5-1, with D unclear. This specimen was peripheral blood, taken on day 0 of AZD1222 vaccination. This TCR derives from an adult in good health. CDR3 in DNA: TGCGCCAGCAGCCCCCAGGTTGGAGAGACCCAGTACTTC. Amino acids: CASSPQVGETQYF.